Listed below are T cell receptor beta chains from one sample, sequenced in a study of shared clonotypes between healthy human individuals. This table comes from immunoSEQ multiplex PCR, and its TCRdb copy is limited to in-frame clones, with some not included. The profile covers about 300,000 clones, with less than 85% appearing a single time and 9% to 12% taken by the ten largest. Sequencing was performed on memory CD4+ T cells sorted from blood. Source of these receptors: a young man in good health. The conserved cysteine and the conserved F or W are not part of the CDR3 here. Fields, in order: V gene, CDR3 protein.

V: TRBV19
CDR3: AIPPGQGDHEQY

V: TRBV5-1
CDR3: ASSLDNRGTEAF

V: TRBV11-2
CDR3: ASSFRENTEAF

V: TRBV10-3
CDR3: ATSTSGNYEQY

V: TRBV5-6
CDR3: ASSFGENYGYT

V: TRBV14
CDR3: ASSQDPQTSKTQY

V: TRBV28
CDR3: ASSSGSPDTQY

V: TRBV5-6
CDR3: ASSSLVGLGPNNEQF

V: TRBV18
CDR3: ASSEGFGRTEAF

V: TRBV19
CDR3: ASGQGLTDTQY

V: TRBV6-6
CDR3: ASSLASSSYNEQF

V: TRBV5-1
CDR3: ASTDERQAGYEQY

V: TRBV14
CDR3: ASTSSRTGTREVGTQY

V: TRBV19
CDR3: ASSHRTASSYEQY

V: TRBV6-1
CDR3: ASSESGTYEQY

V: TRBV7-2
CDR3: ASSLFALSLATNEKLF

V: TRBV28
CDR3: ASRGSLSGKENIQY

V: TRBV5-4
CDR3: ASSFRGSTDTQY

V: TRBV28
CDR3: ASSRLDSDHQPQH

V: TRBV7-6
CDR3: ASSLEWGYEQY

V: TRBV27
CDR3: ATPGQGSYEQY

V: TRBV27
CDR3: ASSSSMTGLFRQF

V: TRBV5-5
CDR3: ASRSGQGGDQPQH

V: TRBV7-3
CDR3: ASSVAGGDGEAF

V: TRBV28
CDR3: ASNSLADYNEQF

V: TRBV6-6
CDR3: ASSRTSGTVGELF

V: TRBV9
CDR3: ASSPLFVLDTQY

V: TRBV5-1
CDR3: ASSLEPGWDTEAF

V: TRBV4-3
CDR3: ASSQEEGSGANVLT

V: TRBV15
CDR3: ATSADRQNIQY

V: TRBV7-6
CDR3: ASSLTGPSSGNTIY

V: TRBV5-6
CDR3: ASSYRQGLETQY

V: TRBV28
CDR3: ASSLSVRGEQPQH

V: TRBV5-4
CDR3: ASSLAAGTRGETQY

V: TRBV11-3
CDR3: ASSPLRRDEQF

V: TRBV10-3
CDR3: AISGGGSGYEQY

V: TRBV18
CDR3: ASSRYMDQSSYNEQF

V: TRBV2
CDR3: ASSEAPGLAGPSDTQY

V: TRBV11-2
CDR3: ASSPTPEKLF

V: TRBV2
CDR3: AKSTGEIDYGYT

V: TRBV6-1
CDR3: ASSKTYNEQF